These T cell receptor beta chains were read from a single sample in a study of neurological immune-mediated disorders. TCRdb itself ran the 5' RACE reads through MiXCR, one entry per CDR3 protein. The table shows some 77,000 distinct CDR3 sequences, with roughly an eighth occurring only once. Sequencing was done on a sample of PBMCs. The receptors derive from a female donor with HTLV-1-associated myelopathy (HAM/TSP). The CDR3 runs from the conserved cysteine through the conserved F or W. The D gene is left open where the match is weak. Clone size is shown for a subset of rows, as once, few, many or a class of expanded clone.

DNA	CDR3	J	D	V	size
TGTGCCATCAGTGATTTAGGGGGCTACGAGCAGTACTTC	CAISDLGGYEQYF	TRBJ2-7	NA	TRBV10-3	many
TGTGCCAGCAGCTTAGAGCGGAGGGGACAGGGCTACGAGCAGTACTTC	CASSLERRGQGYEQYF	TRBJ2-7	TRBD1	TRBV7-2	many
TGTGCCAGCAGTTTACTTTCTCAGGGGGCTGGAGAGCAGTACTTC	CASSLLSQGAGEQYF	TRBJ2-7	TRBD1	TRBV28	many
TGTGCCAGCAGTGGCCCGGACAGCTCCAATTCACCCCTCCACTTT	CASSGPDSSNSPLHF	TRBJ1-6	NA	TRBV28	many
TGCGCCAGCAGTGACGGCGGGACAGGGGGCAGGTCGAGCACTGAAGCTTTCTTT	CASSDGGTGGRSSTEAFF	TRBJ1-1	TRBD1	TRBV10-1	NA
TGTGCCAGCAGCTTAACGGGACACCGGAACACTGAAGCTTTCTTT	CASSLTGHRNTEAFF	TRBJ1-1	NA	TRBV7-3	many
TGTGCCAGCAGTTTGCGGGGGGCCAGCAATGAGCAGTTCTTC	CASSLRGASNEQFF	TRBJ2-1	TRBD2	TRBV12-3/TRBV12-4	many
TGTGCCAGCAGCTTGTTGGGGCCGGACGAGACCCAGTACTTC	CASSLLGPDETQYF	TRBJ2-5	NA	TRBV7-9	many
TGCAGTGCTAGACAGGGAAGCAACGAGCAGTACTTC	CSARQGSNEQYF	TRBJ2-7	NA	TRBV20-1	many
TGTGCCAGCAGTGAACGATCAGGGGGCTCCTACGAGCAGTACTTC	CASSERSGGSYEQYF	TRBJ2-7	TRBD1	TRBV2	few
TGTGCCAGCAGCCTAGGGACAGGGGGGAATGGGCAGTTCTTC	CASSLGTGGNGQFF	TRBJ2-1	TRBD1	TRBV27	many
TGCGCCAGCAGTTCCATCCCGACTAGCTCAGGGGAGCTGTTTTTT	CASSSIPTSSGELFF	TRBJ2-2	TRBD2	TRBV5-1	once
TGCGCCAGCAGTGAGTCACTTTCAGCCCAGCATTTT	CASSESLSAQHF	TRBJ1-5	NA	TRBV10-2	NA
TGCGCCAGCAGCTTGATGGACGACAATGAAAAACTGTTTTTT	CASSLMDDNEKLFF	TRBJ1-4	NA	TRBV5-1	many
TGTGCCAGCAGCGTAGCGGGAGGTCTAGCCCCCTACAATGAGCAGTTCTTC	CASSVAGGLAPYNEQFF	TRBJ2-1	TRBD2	TRBV9	many
TGCGCCAGCACCTTCACAGGCCCCACCGGGGAGCTGTTTTTT	CASTFTGPTGELFF	TRBJ2-2	NA	TRBV5-1	many
TGTGCCAGCAGCAACCCAGGTACAGATACGCAGTATTTT	CASSNPGTDTQYF	TRBJ2-3	NA	TRBV6-5	many
TGCAGTGCCACTTCACCCCCTGGGAGCTCCTACGAGCAGTACTTC	CSATSPPGSSYEQYF	TRBJ2-7	NA	TRBV20-1	many
TGTGCCAGGGGGGGACAGGTCGGGTCTGGGCAGTTCTTC	CARGGQVGSGQFF	TRBJ2-1	TRBD1	TRBV7-3	many
TGCGCCAGCAGCTTGGAGGGCTATGGCTACACCTTC	CASSLEGYGYTF	TRBJ1-2	NA	TRBV5-1	many
TGTGCCAGCTCACCACCTATGGGGAGTAGAGCTTTCTTT	CASSPPMGSRAFF	TRBJ1-1	NA	TRBV18	many
TGTGCCAGCTCACCACCAGGGGATTCACCCCTCCACTTT	CASSPPGDSPLHF	TRBJ1-6	NA	TRBV18	many
TGTGCCAGCAGCGGGGGTTTTGCTGGGGCAAGTACCTACGAGCAGTACTTC	CASSGGFAGASTYEQYF	TRBJ2-7	NA	TRBV27	many
TGTGCCAGCAGTGAAGCGCTTCTTGGCTTTAATGAAAAACTGTTTTTT	CASSEALLGFNEKLFF	TRBJ1-4	NA	TRBV2	NA
TGTGCCAGCAGTGGACATCCCTCCTACGAGCAGTACTTC	CASSGHPSYEQYF	TRBJ2-7	NA	TRBV6-1	many
TGCGCCAGCAGCCACGCGAGCTCTGGAAACACCATATATTTT	CASSHASSGNTIYF	TRBJ1-3	NA	TRBV5-1	NA
TGTGCCAGCAGCTTCGGACAGGGTTTGGGGGTCTATGGCTACACCTTC	CASSFGQGLGVYGYTF	TRBJ1-2	TRBD1	TRBV7-2	NA
TGTGCCAGCTCCACTAGCGGGGGGGCCAATGAGCAGTTCTTC	CASSTSGGANEQFF	TRBJ2-1	TRBD2	TRBV25-1	many
TGCGCCAGCAGCTTGGGGCAGGGGTCCGAGCAGTACTTC	CASSLGQGSEQYF	TRBJ2-7	NA	TRBV5-1	few
TGCGCCAGCAGCTTGGCTGGGAAATCCGGGGAGCTGTTTTTT	CASSLAGKSGELFF	TRBJ2-2	NA	TRBV5-1	many
TGCGCCAGCAGCTTTGGACTAGCGGGGGGGATAACCTACGAGCAGTACTTC	CASSFGLAGGITYEQYF	TRBJ2-7	TRBD2	TRBV5-1	NA
TGTGCCAGCAGCCAAGATCGCTCCTCTGGGGCCAACGTCCTGACTTTC	CASSQDRSSGANVLTF	TRBJ2-6	NA	TRBV4-2	many
TGTGCCAGCAGGGATCCGGGACAGGGGGCTGGAAACACCATATATTTT	CASRDPGQGAGNTIYF	TRBJ1-3	TRBD1	TRBV6-5	many
TGCGCCAGCAGCCAAAGGGGAGGTGGACAGGCTAATTCTGGGGCCAACGTCCTGACTTTC	CASSQRGGGQANSGANVLTF	TRBJ2-6	NA	TRBV4-1	many
TGTGCCAGCAGTTTTTTCAGGGGACCGTCGTTCTTC	CASSFFRGPSFF	TRBJ2-1	NA	TRBV12-3/TRBV12-4	many
TGTGCCAGCAGCTTAATCCGTCATGGAAAGACTTTT	CASSLIRHGKTF	TRBJ2-6	NA	TRBV7-2	NA
TGTGCCATCAGTGACCCGGGTTGGGGGTTGTACGAGCAGTACTTC	CAISDPGWGLYEQYF	TRBJ2-7	NA	TRBV10-3	many
TGTGCCACCAGTGACTCTCAAACAGGGGCGGACGAGCAGTACTTC	CATSDSQTGADEQYF	TRBJ2-7	TRBD1	TRBV24-1	many
TGCGCCAGCAGCTTGGGGGGTGCAGGCTCGAACACCGGGGAGCTGTTTTTT	CASSLGGAGSNTGELFF	TRBJ2-2	NA	TRBV5-1	many
TGTGCCAGCAGTTTATTGGGCGGGAGCACTGAAGCTTTCTTT	CASSLLGGSTEAFF	TRBJ1-1	NA	TRBV12-3/TRBV12-4	many
TGTGCCAGCAGTACTCGGCGGAGCCAACAAGAGACCCAGTACTTC	CASSTRRSQQETQYF	TRBJ2-5	NA	TRBV28	many
TGTGCCAGCAGTCTGAAGATAGGGGCGGGGAACTCTGAAGCTTACTTT	CASSLKIGAGNSEAYF	TRBJ1-1	NA	TRBV28	once
TGTGCCAGCAGTTTAATTCCAGGGGGGGGCACTGAAGCTTTCTTT	CASSLIPGGGTEAFF	TRBJ1-1	TRBD1	TRBV12-3/TRBV12-4	many
TGCAGTGCTAGCCGGACTAGCACAGATACGCAGTATTTT	CSASRTSTDTQYF	TRBJ2-3	NA	TRBV20-1	many
TGCGCCAGCAGTCCAGGGGGGTACGAGCAGTACTTC	CASSPGGYEQYF	TRBJ2-7	NA	TRBV5-1	medium-sized
TGTGCCAGCAGTTTGGACTTCATAAAGGGAGAGCAGTACTTC	CASSLDFIKGEQYF	TRBJ2-7	NA	TRBV12-3/TRBV12-4	many
TGTGCCAGCAGCTCACCCAGGGGTATAGCGGGGGCCAAGGAGCAGTACTTC	CASSSPRGIAGAKEQYF	TRBJ2-7	TRBD2	TRBV7-6	NA
TGCAGTGCTAGGGGGACAGGGAAAGAAGGCTACACCTTC	CSARGTGKEGYTF	TRBJ1-2	TRBD1	TRBV20-1	many
TGTGCCAGCAAAAGGTCGTCAGGGGCGGCGGCGCCCCAGCATTTT	CASKRSSGAAAPQHF	TRBJ1-5	NA	TRBV28	few
TGTGCCAGCAGCCCGGGACAGGGGAACGAGCAGTACTTC	CASSPGQGNEQYF	TRBJ2-7	TRBD1	TRBV7-9	many
TGCGCCAGCAGCCAAGGCTTCGTTAAGGCCTCGTGTACGCAGTATTTT	CASSQGFVKASCTQYF	TRBJ2-3	NA	TRBV4-1	NA
TGTGCCAGCAGCGGGGCTCGGGTTGGAGAGACCCAGTACTTC	CASSGARVGETQYF	TRBJ2-5	NA	TRBV28	many